Following are 5 T cell receptor beta chains from one sample sequenced in a study of cytomegalovirus exposure and HLA in healthy donors. It was with 60 Vbeta and 13 Jbeta primers that the PCR ran. Generated by immunoSEQ multiplex PCR, the TCRdb table keeps only in-frame clones and is missing some. Of about 120,000 clones in the sample, about three fifths were seen once. The sequenced sample was PBMCs. The receptors here all came from a man between 40 and 49 years old in good health and CMV-seropositive.

V usage is TRBV18 and J usage is TRBJ1-2; D uncertain. Per germline, CDR1 KGHSH and CDR2 LQKENI. Trimming pared 6 bases from V and 5 bases from J, leaving 13 bases between. CDR3 length: 13 amino acids. CDR3 residues: CASSSMTEYGYTF. The CDR3 bases are TGTGCCAGCTCCTCAATGACGGAGTATGGCTACACCTTC.

This chain joins TRBV11-3 and TRBJ2-7; 9 bases match TRBD2. V lost 4 bases and J lost 2; bases outside the gene matches: 6. The CDR3 extends over 15 amino acids. In germline, CDR1 is SGHNT, CDR2 YENEEA. For the CDR3, the DNA is TGTGCCAGCAGCTCAAGCGGGGGGCCCACCTACGAGCAGTACTTC. Its protein product is CASSSSGGPTYEQYF.

The genes are TRBV6-1 and TRBJ1-2; D might be TRBD1 (6 bases). The CDR3 is 15 amino acids. V was pared by 0 bases and J by 6 bases, with 14 bases between. CDR1 is MNHNS and CDR2 is SASEGT in the germline V gene. Here the CDR3 DNA reads TGTGCCAGCAGTGAAGCGCTTGGGCAGGGGAATGGCTACACCTTC. It is translated as CASSEALGQGNGYTF.

The CDR3 loop is CSAKREGYTF. CDR3 sequence (DNA): TGCAGTGCTAAGAGGGAGGGCTACACCTTC. The chain employs TRBV20-1 and TRBJ1-2, with D unclear. This CDR3 comprises 10 residues. The V and J ends lost 4 bases and 8 bases respectively, with 8 bases between them. Per the germline V gene, CDR1 is DFQATT and CDR2 is SNEGSKA (reference sequence).

J is TRBJ1-2 and V is TRBV27, with unresolved D. The CDR3 covers 13 residues. V was clipped by 6 bases and J by 4 bases, with 12 bases between them. Per the germline V gene, CDR1 is MNHEY and CDR2 is SMNVEV (reference sequence). The CDR3 bases are TGTGCCAGCAGCCTTAGAGGGTCCTATGGCTACACCTTC. Translating it yields CASSLRGSYGYTF.